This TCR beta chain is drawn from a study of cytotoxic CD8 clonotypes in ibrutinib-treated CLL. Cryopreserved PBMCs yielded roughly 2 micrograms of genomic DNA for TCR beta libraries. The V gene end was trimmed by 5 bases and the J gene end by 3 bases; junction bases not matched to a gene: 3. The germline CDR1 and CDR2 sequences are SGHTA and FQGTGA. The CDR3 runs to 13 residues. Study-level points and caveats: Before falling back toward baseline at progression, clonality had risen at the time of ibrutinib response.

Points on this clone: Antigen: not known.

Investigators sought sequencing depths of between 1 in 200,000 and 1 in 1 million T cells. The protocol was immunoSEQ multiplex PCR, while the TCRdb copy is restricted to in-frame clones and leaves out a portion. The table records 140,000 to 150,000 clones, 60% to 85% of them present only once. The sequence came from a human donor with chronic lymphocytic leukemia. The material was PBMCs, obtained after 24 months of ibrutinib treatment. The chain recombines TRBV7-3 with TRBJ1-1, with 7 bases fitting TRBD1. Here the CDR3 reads CASSAQGDTEAFF. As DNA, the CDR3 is TGTGCCAGCAGCGCGCAGGGGGACACTGAAGCTTTCTTT.